This T cell receptor beta chain was captured in a study of blood T cell repertoires in COVID-19. On the study more broadly: Samples came from the United States, Italy and Spain, spanning acute and convalescent COVID-19. Nucleic acid was either cDNA or gDNA, and it came from T cells, B-cell-depleted T cells, or PBMCs.

Germline V lookup: CDR1 SGHNT, CDR2 YENEEA. V was clipped by 2 bases and J by 6 bases, with 17 bases between them. The CDR3 loop spans 16 amino acids. As originally analysed: How many nucleated cells were present was estimated from reference gene primer amplification. Clones were read by immunoSEQ multiplex PCR, and TCRdb kept only the in-frame ones, dropping some. For V, J and clone size, that table is used; D and trimming come from the DNA. The table lists 650,000 to 800,000 clones, approximately 90% of them singletons. The sequence was obtained from a woman younger than 30 with acute or convalescent COVID-19. Sequencing was done on a sample of peripheral blood. The chain is built from TRBV11-3 and TRBJ2-1, with D hard to call. As DNA, the CDR3 is TGTGCCAGCAGCTTATTCGGGTCCGGCCTACCCAATGAGCAGTTCTTC. This sequence encodes CASSLFGSGLPNEQFF.